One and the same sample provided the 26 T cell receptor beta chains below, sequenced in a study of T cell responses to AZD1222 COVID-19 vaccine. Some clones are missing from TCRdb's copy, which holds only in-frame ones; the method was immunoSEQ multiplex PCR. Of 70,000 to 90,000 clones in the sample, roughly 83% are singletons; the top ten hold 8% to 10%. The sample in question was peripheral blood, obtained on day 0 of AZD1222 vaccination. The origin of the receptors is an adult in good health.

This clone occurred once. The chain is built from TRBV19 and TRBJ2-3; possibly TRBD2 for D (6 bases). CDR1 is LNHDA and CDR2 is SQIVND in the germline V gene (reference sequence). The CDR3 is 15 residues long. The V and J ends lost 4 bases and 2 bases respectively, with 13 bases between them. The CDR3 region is CASSKGTQITDTQYF. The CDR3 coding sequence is TGTGCCAGTAGTAAGGGGACTCAAATCACAGATACGCAGTATTTT.

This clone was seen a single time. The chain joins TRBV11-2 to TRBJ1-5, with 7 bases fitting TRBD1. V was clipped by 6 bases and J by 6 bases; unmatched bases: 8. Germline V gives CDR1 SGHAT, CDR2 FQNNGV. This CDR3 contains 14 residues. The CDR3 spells CASSRQGPGQPQHF. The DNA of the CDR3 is TGTGCCAGCAGTAGACAGGGCCCGGGTCAGCCCCAGCATTTT.

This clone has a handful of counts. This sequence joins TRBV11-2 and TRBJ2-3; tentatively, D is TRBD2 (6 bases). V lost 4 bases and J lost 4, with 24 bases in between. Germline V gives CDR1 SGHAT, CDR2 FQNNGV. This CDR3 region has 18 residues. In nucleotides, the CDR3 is TGTGCCAGCAGCTCCAGATCAATTCCCGGGGGTCTGGCAGATACGCAGTATTTT. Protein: CASSSRSIPGGLADTQYF. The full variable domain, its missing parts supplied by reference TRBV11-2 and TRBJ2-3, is EAGVAQSPRYKIIEKRQSVAFWCNPISGHATLYWYQQILGQGPKLLIQFQNNGVVDDSQLPKDRFSAERLKGVDSTLKIQPAKLEDSAVYLCASSSRSIPGGLADTQYFGPGTRLTVL.

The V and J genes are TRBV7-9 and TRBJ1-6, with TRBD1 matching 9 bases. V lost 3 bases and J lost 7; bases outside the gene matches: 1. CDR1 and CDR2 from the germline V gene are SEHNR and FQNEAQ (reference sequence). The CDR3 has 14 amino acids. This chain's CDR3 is CASSFGTGNSPLHF. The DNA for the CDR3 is TGTGCCAGCAGCTTTGGGACAGGGAATTCACCCCTCCACTTT.

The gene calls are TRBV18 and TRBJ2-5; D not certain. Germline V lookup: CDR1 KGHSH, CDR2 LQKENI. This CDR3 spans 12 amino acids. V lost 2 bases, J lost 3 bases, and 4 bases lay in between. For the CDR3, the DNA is TGTGCCAGCTCACCAAGAGAAGAGACCCAGTACTTC. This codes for CASSPREETQYF.

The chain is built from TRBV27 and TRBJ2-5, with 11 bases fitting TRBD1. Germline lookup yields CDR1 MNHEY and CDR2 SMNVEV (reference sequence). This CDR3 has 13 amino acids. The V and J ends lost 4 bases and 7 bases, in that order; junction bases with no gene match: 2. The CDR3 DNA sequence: TGTGCCAGCAGTTGGGACAGGGGGGGGACCCAGTACTTC. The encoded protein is CASSWDRGGTQYF.

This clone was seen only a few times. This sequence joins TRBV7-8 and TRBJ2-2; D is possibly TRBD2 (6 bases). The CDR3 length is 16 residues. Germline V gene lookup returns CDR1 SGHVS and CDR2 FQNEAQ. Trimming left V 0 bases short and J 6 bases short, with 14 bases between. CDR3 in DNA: TGTGCCAGCAGCTTAGCGCCGGGACTTTTGTCCGGGGAGCTGTTTTTT. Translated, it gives CASSLAPGLLSGELFF. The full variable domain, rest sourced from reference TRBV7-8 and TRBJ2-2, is GAGVSQSPRYKVAKRGQDVALRCDPISGHVSLFWYQQALGQGPEFLTYFQNEAQLDKSGLPSDRFFAERPEGSVSTLKIQRTQQEDSAVYLCASSLAPGLLSGELFFGEGSRLTVL.

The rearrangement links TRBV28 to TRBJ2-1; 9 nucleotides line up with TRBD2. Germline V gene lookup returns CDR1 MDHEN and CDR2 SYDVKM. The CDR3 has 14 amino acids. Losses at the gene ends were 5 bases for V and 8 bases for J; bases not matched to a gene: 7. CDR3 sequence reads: CASSVAGGPDEQFF. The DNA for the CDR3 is TGTGCCAGCAGTGTGGCGGGAGGGCCGGATGAGCAGTTCTTC.

The DNA of the CDR3 is TGTGCCAGCAGTAACCCAGTAGCGAACACCGGGGAGCTGTTTTTT. Residues: CASSNPVANTGELFF. The rearrangement links TRBV5-4 to TRBJ2-2; D not resolved. Germline CDR1 reads SGHNT; CDR2 reads YYREEE (reference sequence). CDR3 length equals 15 residues. V dropped 5 bases and J dropped 0 bases, with 11 bases sitting between them.

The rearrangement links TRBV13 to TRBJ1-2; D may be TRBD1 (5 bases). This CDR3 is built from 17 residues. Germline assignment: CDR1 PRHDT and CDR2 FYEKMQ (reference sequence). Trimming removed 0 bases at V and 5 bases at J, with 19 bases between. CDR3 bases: TGTGCCAGCAGCTTAGGTGGGGCCGTCCCGGATAGATATGGCTACACCTTC. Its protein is CASSLGGAVPDRYGYTF.

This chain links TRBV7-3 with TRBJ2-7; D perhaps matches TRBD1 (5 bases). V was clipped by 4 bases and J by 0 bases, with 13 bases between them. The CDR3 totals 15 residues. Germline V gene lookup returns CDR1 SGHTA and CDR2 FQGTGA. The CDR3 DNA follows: TGTGCCAGCAGCTCCGGGCCAGGGATCTCCTACGAGCAGTACTTC. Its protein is CASSSGPGISYEQYF.

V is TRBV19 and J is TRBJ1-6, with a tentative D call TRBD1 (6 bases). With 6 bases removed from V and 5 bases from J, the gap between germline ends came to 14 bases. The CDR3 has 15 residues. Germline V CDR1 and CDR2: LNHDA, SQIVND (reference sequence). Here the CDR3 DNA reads TGTGCCAGTAGGTCCCCACAGGGAGATAATTCACCCCTCCACTTT. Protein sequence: CASRSPQGDNSPLHF.

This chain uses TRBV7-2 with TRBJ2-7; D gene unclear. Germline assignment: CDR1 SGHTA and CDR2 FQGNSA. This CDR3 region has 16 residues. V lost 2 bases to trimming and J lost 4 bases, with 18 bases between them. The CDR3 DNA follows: TGTGCCAGCAGCTTACAACCCATAGGTTCTTCGTACGAGCAGTACTTC. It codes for CASSLQPIGSSYEQYF.

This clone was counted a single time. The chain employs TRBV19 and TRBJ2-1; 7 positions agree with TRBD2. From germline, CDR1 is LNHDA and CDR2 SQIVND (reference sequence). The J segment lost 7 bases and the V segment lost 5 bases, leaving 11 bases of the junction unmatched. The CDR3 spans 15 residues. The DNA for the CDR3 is TGTGCCAGTAGTTTGTCAAGCGGGGCATTGAATGAGCAGTTCTTC. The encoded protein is CASSLSSGALNEQFF.

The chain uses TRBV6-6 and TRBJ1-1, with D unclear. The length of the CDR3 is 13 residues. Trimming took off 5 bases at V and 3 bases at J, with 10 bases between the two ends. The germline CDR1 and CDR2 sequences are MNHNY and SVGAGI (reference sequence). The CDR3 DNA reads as TGTGCCAGCAGTGAGGGATACTACACTGAAGCTTTCTTT. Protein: CASSEGYYTEAFF.

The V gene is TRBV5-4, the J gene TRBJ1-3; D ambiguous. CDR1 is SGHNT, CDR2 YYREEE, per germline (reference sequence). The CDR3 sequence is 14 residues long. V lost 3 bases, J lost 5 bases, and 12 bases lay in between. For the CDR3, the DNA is TGTGCCAGCAGCTCGGGTTCGTCCCGAAACACCATATATTTT. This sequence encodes CASSSGSSRNTIYF.

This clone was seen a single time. The CDR3 reads CAIHRAGDSSAGELFF. The DNA for the CDR3 is TGTGCCATCCACCGCGCTGGCGACAGTTCAGCCGGGGAGCTGTTTTTT. The V and J genes are TRBV2 and TRBJ2-2; perhaps TRBD1 as D (5 bases). Trimming pared 10 bases from V and 6 bases from J, leaving 24 bases between. CDR3 length equals 16 residues. The V gene's germline CDR1 is SNHLY and CDR2 FYNNEI.

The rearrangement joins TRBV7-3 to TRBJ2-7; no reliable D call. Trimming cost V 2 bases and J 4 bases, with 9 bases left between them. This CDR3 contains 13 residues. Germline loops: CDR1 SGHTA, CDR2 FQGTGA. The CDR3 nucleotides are TGTGCCAGCAGCTTAGGGGTAAGGTACGAGCAGTACTTC. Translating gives CASSLGVRYEQYF.

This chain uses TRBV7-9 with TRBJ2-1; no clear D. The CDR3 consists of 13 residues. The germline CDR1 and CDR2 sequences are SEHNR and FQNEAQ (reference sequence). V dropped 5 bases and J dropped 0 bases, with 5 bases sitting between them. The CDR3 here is CASSRASYNEQFF. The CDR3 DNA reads TGTGCCAGCAGCCGGGCCTCCTACAATGAGCAGTTCTTC.

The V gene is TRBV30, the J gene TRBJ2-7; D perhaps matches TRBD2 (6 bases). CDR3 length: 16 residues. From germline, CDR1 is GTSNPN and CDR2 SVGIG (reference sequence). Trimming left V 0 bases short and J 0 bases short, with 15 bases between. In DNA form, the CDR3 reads TGTGCCTGGAGTGTTTTAGCGGCCCACTCCTCCTACGAGCAGTACTTC. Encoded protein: CAWSVLAAHSSYEQYF. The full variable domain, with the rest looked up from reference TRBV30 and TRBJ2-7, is SQTIHQWPATLVQPVGSPLSLECTVEGTSNPNLYWYRQAAGRGLQLLFYSVGIGQISSEVPQNLSASRPQDRQFILSSKKLLLSDSGFYLCAWSVLAAHSSYEQYFGPGTRLTVT.

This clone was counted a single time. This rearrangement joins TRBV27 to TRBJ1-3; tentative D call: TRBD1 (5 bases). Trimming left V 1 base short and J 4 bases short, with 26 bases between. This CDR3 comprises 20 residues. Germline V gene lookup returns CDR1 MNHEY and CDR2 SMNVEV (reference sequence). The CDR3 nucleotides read TGTGCCAGCAGTTTATGGGGCCCGCTTGGTATATCTTCGGGGGGAAACACCATATATTTT. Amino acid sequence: CASSLWGPLGISSGGNTIYF.

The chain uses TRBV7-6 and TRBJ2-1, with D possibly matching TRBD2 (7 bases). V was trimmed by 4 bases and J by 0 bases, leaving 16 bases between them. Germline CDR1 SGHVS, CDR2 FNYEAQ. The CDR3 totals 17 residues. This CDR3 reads CASSSRGGGGSYNEQFF. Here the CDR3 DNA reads TGTGCCAGCAGCTCTCGCGGAGGGGGGGGCTCCTACAATGAGCAGTTCTTC.

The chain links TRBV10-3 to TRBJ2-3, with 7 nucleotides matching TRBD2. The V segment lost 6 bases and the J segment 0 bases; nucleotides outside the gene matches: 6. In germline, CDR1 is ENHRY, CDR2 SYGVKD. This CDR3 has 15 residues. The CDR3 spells CAISERGPSTDTQYF. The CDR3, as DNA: TGTGCCATCAGCGAGCGGGGTCCTAGCACAGATACGCAGTATTTT.

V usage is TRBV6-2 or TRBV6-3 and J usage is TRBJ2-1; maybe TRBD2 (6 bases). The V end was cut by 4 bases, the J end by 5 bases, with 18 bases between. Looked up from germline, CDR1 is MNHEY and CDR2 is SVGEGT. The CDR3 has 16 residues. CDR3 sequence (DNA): TGTGCCAGCAGTTTCGGACTACTACGTTTTAACAATGAGCAGTTCTTC. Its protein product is CASSFGLLRFNNEQFF.

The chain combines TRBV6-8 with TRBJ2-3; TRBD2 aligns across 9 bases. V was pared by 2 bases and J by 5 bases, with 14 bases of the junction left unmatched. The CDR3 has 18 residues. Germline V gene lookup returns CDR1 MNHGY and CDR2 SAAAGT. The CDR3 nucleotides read TGTGCCAGCAGTTACGGGGGCACAGTAGCGGGGGATAAAGATACGCAGTATTTT. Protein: CASSYGGTVAGDKDTQYF.

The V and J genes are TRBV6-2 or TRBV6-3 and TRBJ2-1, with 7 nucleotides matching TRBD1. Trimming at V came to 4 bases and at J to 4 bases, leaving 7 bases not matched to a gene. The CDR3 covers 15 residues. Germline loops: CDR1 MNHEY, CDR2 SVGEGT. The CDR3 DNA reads TGTGCCAGCAGTTCTGGGACAGAGATATACAATGAGCAGTTCTTC. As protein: CASSSGTEIYNEQFF.